One sample yielded the 15 T cell receptor beta chains listed below, sequenced in a study of blood T cell repertoires in COVID-19. Repertoires were generated with immunoSEQ multiplex PCR, while TCRdb's copy carries only in-frame clones and drops some. The sample contains about 170,000 clones, 75% to 85% of which appear only once. Input material: PBMCs or T cells enriched from blood (not recorded which). The receptor set was obtained from a man between 45 and 60 years old who had recovered from COVID-19.

This chain links TRBV5-1 with TRBJ1-1; the match to TRBD1 covers 8 bases. Looked up from germline, CDR1 is SGHRS and CDR2 is YFSETQ. There are 14 residues in the CDR3. J was trimmed by 4 bases and V by 4 bases; bases with no gene match: 6. The CDR3: CASSPGQAGTEAFF. CDR3 nucleotide sequence: TGCGCCAGCAGCCCGGGACAGGCGGGCACTGAAGCTTTCTTT.

This clone was detected once. The chain couples TRBV4-2 to TRBJ1-4, with D possibly matching TRBD1 (6 bases). With 0 bases removed from V and 4 bases from J, the gap between germline ends came to 18 bases. This CDR3 has 18 amino acids. Germline CDR1 and CDR2: LGHNA and YNFKEQ. CDR3 amino acids: CASSQEEGGGLGNEKLFF. The CDR3 nucleotides read TGTGCCAGCAGCCAAGAGGAAGGGGGGGGGCTAGGTAATGAAAAACTGTTTTTT.

The chain employs TRBV11-2 and TRBJ1-6; no clear D. The V end was cut by 1 base, the J end by 8 bases, with 12 bases between. The CDR3 covers 15 residues. Germline-derived CDR1 and CDR2 are SGHAT and FQNNGV. DNA for the CDR3: TGTGCCAGCAGCTTAGGGGCTTCGGTTGATTCACCCCTCCACTTT. Its protein is CASSLGASVDSPLHF.

The chain links TRBV7-2 to TRBJ1-5; TRBD1 agrees at 7 bases. Per germline, CDR1 SGHTA and CDR2 FQGNSA. The CDR3 has 15 amino acids. With 5 bases clipped from V and 5 bases from J, the junction kept 9 bases outside the gene matches. CDR3 residues: CASSVRTGADQPQHF. DNA of the CDR3: TGTGCCAGCAGCGTTAGAACAGGGGCAGATCAGCCCCAGCATTTT. Based on the CDR3 plus reference TRBV7-2 and TRBJ1-5, the full variable domain is GAGVSQSPSNKVTEKGKDVELRCDPISGHTALYWYRQSLGQGLEFLIYFQGNSAPDKSGLPSDRFSAERTGGSVSTLTIQRTQQEDSAVYLCASSVRTGADQPQHFGDGTRLSIL.

The chain carries TRBV4-2 and TRBJ2-4, with D possibly matching TRBD2 (5 bases). V dropped 4 bases and J dropped 1 base, with 14 bases sitting between them. CDR1 and CDR2 (germline): LGHNA, YNFKEQ. This CDR3 is 16 amino acids long. CDR3 region: CASSRDGMVAKNIQYF. CDR3 nucleotide sequence: TGTGCCAGCAGCCGTGACGGGATGGTGGCCAAAAACATTCAGTACTTC.

The chain couples TRBV5-1 to TRBJ1-2, with D perhaps matching TRBD1 (6 bases). The CDR3 contains 14 residues. Germline V gene sequence: CDR1 SGHRS, CDR2 YFSETQ. With 0 bases removed from V and 3 bases from J, the gap between germline ends came to 9 bases. CDR3 nucleotide sequence: TGCGCCAGCAGCTTGGCACAGGGCGACTATGGCTACACCTTC. The encoded protein is CASSLAQGDYGYTF. Looking up the rest from reference TRBV5-1 and TRBJ1-2 gives the full variable domain: KAGVTQTPRYLIKTRGQQVTLSCSPISGHRSVSWYQQTPGQGLQFLFEYFSETQRNKGNFPGRFSGRQFSNSRSEMNVSTLELGDSALYLCASSLAQGDYGYTFGSGTRLTVV.

V is TRBV2 and J is TRBJ2-5; weak D call: TRBD2 (5 bases). Trimming stripped 6 bases from V and 4 bases from J, with 9 bases between. This CDR3 is 12 amino acids long. The germline CDR1 and CDR2 sequences are SNHLY and FYNNEI. CDR3 sequence reads: CASRVGVETQYF. The CDR3 DNA reads TGTGCCAGCAGGGTCGGGGTAGAGACCCAGTACTTC.

The CDR3 bases are TGTGCCAGCAGAGACAGCCTGAGAGCGGAGACCCAGTACTTC. Protein sequence: CASRDSLRAETQYF. The rearrangement uses TRBV6-5 and TRBJ2-5; a possible D gene is TRBD1 (5 bases). The length of the CDR3 is 14 residues. The germline CDR1 and CDR2 sequences are MNHEY and SVGAGI. V was shortened by 6 bases and J by 5 bases, with 16 bases between the two germline ends.

This clone has only one observation. The CDR3 loop is CASSIRASGHNEQFF. The CDR3 nucleotides are TGTGCCAGTAGTATCCGGGCTAGCGGCCACAATGAGCAGTTCTTC. V usage is TRBV19 and J usage is TRBJ2-1, with 7 bases identical to TRBD2. There are 15 residues in the CDR3. J gave up 5 bases and V 3 bases, and 7 bases lay outside the gene matches. From germline, CDR1 is LNHDA and CDR2 SQIVND (reference sequence).

This clone was seen repeatedly, ten times or more. The chain couples TRBV6-5 to TRBJ2-2; 10 nucleotides align to TRBD1. This CDR3 comprises 15 residues. J lost 5 bases, V lost 3 bases, and 3 bases had no gene match. The germline gives CDR1 MNHEY, CDR2 SVGAGI. In nucleotides, the CDR3 is TGTGCCAGCAGTTATGACAGGGGGCCAACCGGGGAGCTGTTTTTT. It codes for CASSYDRGPTGELFF.

The genes are TRBV10-3 and TRBJ2-5; 10 bases map to TRBD1. The V gene's germline CDR1 is ENHRY and CDR2 SYGVKD. Trimming took 8 bases from V and 5 from J; bases not matched to a gene: 8. The CDR3 loop spans 14 amino acids. The CDR3 reads CAIRPGQGTETQYF. The CDR3 DNA sequence: TGTGCCATCCGTCCGGGACAGGGGACGGAGACCCAGTACTTC.

The gene calls are TRBV6-5 and TRBJ1-4; perhaps TRBD1 as D (6 bases). This CDR3 has 15 residues. Trimming removed 6 bases from V and 4 bases from J, with 15 bases in between. The germline gives CDR1 MNHEY, CDR2 SVGAGI. In nucleotides, the CDR3 is TGTGCCAGCAGGTCAGGGGAATTGGGTAATGAAAAACTGTTTTTT. Translated, it gives CASRSGELGNEKLFF.

CDR3 DNA sequence: TGTGCCAGCAGCTCAGCGACAGGTTACTCTGGAAACACCATATATTTT. Protein sequence: CASSSATGYSGNTIYF. This chain links TRBV7-2 with TRBJ1-3, with a weak D call TRBD1 (6 bases). The V gene's germline CDR1 is SGHTA and CDR2 FQGNSA. Trimming removed 4 bases at V and 0 bases at J, with 13 bases between. This CDR3 region has 16 residues.

The chain carries TRBV2 and TRBJ1-6, with 8 bases identical to TRBD1. V trimming: 10 bases; J trimming: 9 bases; junction bases outside the gene matches: 5. This CDR3 has 12 amino acids. Germline V gene data show CDR1 as SNHLY and CDR2 as FYNNEI. The CDR3 DNA reads TGTGCCATCGGACAGGGAGGTTCACCCCTCCACTTT. Its translation is CAIGQGGSPLHF.

The chain recombines TRBV18 with TRBJ2-5, with 9 bases lining up with TRBD1. The germline CDR1 and CDR2 sequences are KGHSH and LQKENI. The CDR3 runs to 14 residues. V lost 1 base to trimming and J lost 5 bases; unmatched junction nucleotides: 2. The DNA of the CDR3 is TGTGCCAGCTCACCACTGGGACAGGGCGAGACCCAGTACTTC. The encoded protein is CASSPLGQGETQYF. Filled out from reference TRBV18 and TRBJ2-5, the complete variable domain reads NAGVMQNPRHLVRRRGQEARLRCSPMKGHSHVYWYRQLPEEGLKFMVYLQKENIIDESGMPKERFSAEFPKEGPSILRIQQVVRGDSAAYFCASSPLGQGETQYFGPGTRLLVL.